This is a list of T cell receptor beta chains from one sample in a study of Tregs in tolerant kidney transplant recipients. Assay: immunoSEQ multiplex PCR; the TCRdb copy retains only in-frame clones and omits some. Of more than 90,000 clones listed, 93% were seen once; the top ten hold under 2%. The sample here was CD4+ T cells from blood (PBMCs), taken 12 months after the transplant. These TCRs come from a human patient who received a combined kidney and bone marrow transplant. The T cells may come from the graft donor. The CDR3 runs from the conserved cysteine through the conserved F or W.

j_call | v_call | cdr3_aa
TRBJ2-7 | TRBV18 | CASSPGTRGSIPYEQYF
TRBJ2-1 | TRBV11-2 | CASSHLRDRANNEQFF
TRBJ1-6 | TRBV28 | CATIWGTTYNSPLHF
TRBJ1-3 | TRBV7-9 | CASSSTGFSGNTIYF
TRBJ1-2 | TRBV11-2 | CASSLMVAGYGYTF
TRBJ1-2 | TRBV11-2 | CASSLGPTGGGEYGYTF
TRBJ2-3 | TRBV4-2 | CASSQGIAGTTDTQYF
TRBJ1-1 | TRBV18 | CASSPPIGFSNTEAFF
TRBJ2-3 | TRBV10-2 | CASWLAGGFADTQYF
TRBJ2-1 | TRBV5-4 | CASSLALAGNEQFF
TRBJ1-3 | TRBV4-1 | CASSQDQAAVSGNTIYF
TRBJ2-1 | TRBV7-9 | CASSLAGGYEQFF
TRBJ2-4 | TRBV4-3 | CASKLNIQYF
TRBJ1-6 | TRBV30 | CAWSLQGRSPLHF
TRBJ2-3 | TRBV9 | CASSVQAGGEDTQYF
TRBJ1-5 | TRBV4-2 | CASSQDSQGLGQPQHF
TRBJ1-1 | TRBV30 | CAWTMTALNTEAFF
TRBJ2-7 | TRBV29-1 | CSVQDSTYEQYF
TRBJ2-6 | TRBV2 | CASTSRGSGRTGANVLTF
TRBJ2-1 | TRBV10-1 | CASSAGTSGRGEQFF
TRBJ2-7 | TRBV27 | CASTKAGGTTTQYF
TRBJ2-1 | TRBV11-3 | CASSLETAAYNEQFF
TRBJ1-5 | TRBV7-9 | CASSSDSYGNQPQHF
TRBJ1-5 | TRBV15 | CATSRDRQGLDLGPQHF
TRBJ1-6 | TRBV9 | CASSVADRPGGSPLHF
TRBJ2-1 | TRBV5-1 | CATQREGPYNEQFF
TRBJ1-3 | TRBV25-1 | CASRPGSSGNTIYF
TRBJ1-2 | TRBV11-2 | CASSLGRVYGYTF
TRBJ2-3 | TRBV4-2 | CASSGRRTASTDTQYF
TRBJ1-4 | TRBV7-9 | CASSSGPFRGFGEKLFF
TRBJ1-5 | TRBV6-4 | CASSLNGGGNQPQHF
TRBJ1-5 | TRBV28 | CASRINRGPGHF
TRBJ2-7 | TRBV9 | CASSVDGRTSGGMQYF
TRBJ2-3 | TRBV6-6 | CASSYSRGSDTQYF
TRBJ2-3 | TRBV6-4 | CASSHGDTQYF
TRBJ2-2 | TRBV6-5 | CASSYFSGGATGELFF
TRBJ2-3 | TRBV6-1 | CASSERGGAALATSTDTQYF
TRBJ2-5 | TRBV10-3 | CAISLQGVETQYF
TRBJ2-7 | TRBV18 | CASSPPYGTYEQYF
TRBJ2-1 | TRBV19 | CASSIVTSGGAGNEQFF